This T cell receptor beta chain was found in a study of blood T cell repertoires in COVID-19. Across the study: Nucleic acid was either cDNA or gDNA, and it came from T cells, B-cell-depleted T cells, or PBMCs.

This CDR3 contains 18 residues. Germline V gene lookup returns CDR1 ENHRY and CDR2 SYGVKD. Between the trimmed V and J ends, which lost 4 bases and 2 bases, there was a span of 21 bases. In the authors' methods: The authors estimated nucleated cell counts from reference gene primer amplification. Only in-frame clones appear in the TCRdb table, and some are missing; sequencing was by immunoSEQ multiplex PCR. V and J calls and clone size are copied from that table; D and trimming were computed from the DNA. The table includes about 130,000 clones, about 89% detected once. Sequences were obtained from peripheral blood. V usage is TRBV10-3 and J usage is TRBJ1-5; the D gene is possibly TRBD1 (6 bases). This TCR was sampled from a man between 60 and 75 years old with active or convalescent COVID-19. CDR3 residues: CAISARQGSRGGNQPQHF. Here the CDR3 DNA reads TGTGCCATCAGTGCCCGGCAGGGGTCGAGAGGGGGCAATCAGCCCCAGCATTTT.